The 27 T cell receptor beta chains in this list originate from one sample, sequenced in a study of blood T cell repertoires in COVID-19. The repertoire was sequenced with immunoSEQ multiplex PCR; TCRdb's copy has only in-frame clones and lacks some. The repertoire holds approximately 180,000 clones, roughly 80% seen once, with around 12% in the top ten. Sequenced: peripheral blood. The receptors come from a woman over 75 with COVID-19, enrolled during active disease.

The chain employs TRBV7-9 and TRBJ2-7; D perhaps matches TRBD1 (5 bases). The CDR3 has 12 amino acids. Trimming removed 4 bases at V and 6 bases at J, with 10 bases between. Germline loops: CDR1 SEHNR, CDR2 FQNEAQ (reference sequence). CDR3 protein: CASSSVGPEQYF. CDR3 nucleotide sequence: TGTGCCAGCAGCTCCGTGGGGCCCGAGCAGTACTTC.

V usage is TRBV11-2 and J usage is TRBJ1-1; D unclear. Germline loops: CDR1 SGHAT, CDR2 FQNNGV. Trimming stripped 1 base from V and 5 bases from J, with 14 bases between. The CDR3 sequence is 15 residues long. The CDR3 spells CASSLAFVVGTEAFF. The CDR3 DNA reads as TGTGCCAGCAGCTTAGCTTTCGTCGTCGGGACTGAAGCTTTCTTT.

This chain connects TRBV18 to TRBJ2-3, with 9 positions matching TRBD2. This CDR3 comprises 15 residues. CDR1 and CDR2 (germline): KGHSH, LQKENI. The V gene end was trimmed by 3 bases and the J gene end by 4 bases; junction bases not matched to a gene: 5. CDR3 region: CASSPSGGHADTQYF. CDR3 DNA sequence: TGTGCCAGCTCACCCAGCGGGGGGCACGCAGATACGCAGTATTTT.

This chain connects TRBV6-1 to TRBJ1-2, with 11 bases aligning to TRBD1. V was clipped by 5 bases and J by 7 bases; unmatched bases: 6. The CDR3 contains 14 residues. The germline V gene encodes CDR1 MNHNS and CDR2 SASEGT. The CDR3 bases are TGTGCCAGCAGTCCATCCGGGACAGGGGGTGGCTACACCTTC. It specifies CASSPSGTGGGYTF.

In this sample, this clone turned up a few times. The J gene is TRBJ1-3, the V gene TRBV6-5, with D possibly matching TRBD1 (6 bases). V lost 6 bases and J 0 bases, leaving 9 bases between the germline ends. Germline lookup yields CDR1 MNHEY and CDR2 SVGAGI. The CDR3 runs 14 residues. CDR3 in amino acids: CASRRGFSGNTIYF. CDR3 sequence (DNA): TGTGCCAGCAGGAGGGGGTTCTCTGGAAACACCATATATTTT.

This clone has a single count. This chain links TRBV10-3 with TRBJ1-3; possible D gene TRBD1, 5 bases. The CDR3 loop spans 17 amino acids. Trimming stripped 0 bases from V and 0 bases from J, with 12 bases between. Germline CDR1 reads ENHRY; CDR2 reads SYGVKD. The CDR3 DNA reads TGTGCCATCAGTGAGTCGCGGAGGGGAAGCTCTGGAAACACCATATATTTT. Protein product: CAISESRRGSSGNTIYF.

This chain connects TRBV10-2 to TRBJ2-1, with 8 bases that match TRBD2. With V trimmed by 6 bases and J by 6 bases, 10 bases remained unmatched. Looked up from germline, CDR1 is WSHSY and CDR2 is SAAADI. The CDR3 contains 15 residues. Here the CDR3 reads CASRIGRAGLNEQFF. In nucleotides, the CDR3 is TGCGCCAGCAGGATCGGGAGGGCAGGGCTCAATGAGCAGTTCTTC.

V usage is TRBV6-6 and J usage is TRBJ1-2, with D unclear. The germline CDR1 and CDR2 sequences are MNHNY and SVGAGI (reference sequence). V shed 2 bases and J shed 0 bases, with 13 bases lying between them. CDR3 length: 16 amino acids. This CDR3 reads CASSYEAATPNYGYTF. The CDR3 DNA sequence: TGTGCCAGCAGTTACGAAGCGGCGACTCCTAACTATGGCTACACCTTC.

V is TRBV6-6 and J is TRBJ2-7; TRBD2 is a possible D gene (5 bases). Germline CDR1 reads MNHNY; CDR2 reads SVGAGI (reference sequence). V lost 0 bases to trimming and J lost 2 bases, with 5 bases between them. This CDR3 has 13 amino acids. The CDR3, as DNA: TGTGCCAGCAGTTACTCGACTACCTACGAGCAGTACTTC. Amino acid sequence: CASSYSTTYEQYF.

This sequence joins TRBV19 and TRBJ1-6; D perhaps matches TRBD1 (6 bases). Per the germline V gene, CDR1 is LNHDA and CDR2 is SQIVND (reference sequence). The length of the CDR3 is 15 residues. With 5 bases removed from V and 6 bases from J, the gap between germline ends came to 14 bases. The CDR3 region has the DNA TGTGCCAGTAGTCCTCACAGGGAGATTAATTCACCCCTCCACTTT. Amino acid sequence: CASSPHREINSPLHF.

This rearrangement joins TRBV19 to TRBJ1-2; D possibly corresponds to TRBD1 (6 bases). Germline V gene data show CDR1 as LNHDA and CDR2 as SQIVND (reference sequence). The CDR3 runs to 14 residues. V dropped 3 bases and J dropped 4 bases, with 12 bases sitting between them. CDR3 amino acids: CASSMGQGSYGYTF. Written as DNA, the CDR3 is TGTGCCAGTAGTATGGGGCAGGGGAGCTATGGCTACACCTTC.

The rearrangement uses TRBV24-1 and TRBJ2-5; the D is unclear. The CDR3 spans 15 residues. Germline values: CDR1 KGHDR, CDR2 SFDVKD. The V end lost 3 bases, the J end lost 0 bases, and 10 bases lay between the germline ends. CDR3 sequence reads: CATSDDTVDQETQYF. For the CDR3, the DNA is TGTGCCACCAGTGATGACACAGTTGACCAAGAGACCCAGTACTTC.

This rearrangement joins TRBV28 to TRBJ2-6; 9 bases agree with TRBD1. CDR1 MDHEN and CDR2 SYDVKM come from the germline V gene. The CDR3 length is 16 residues. Unmatched junction bases numbered 5, after V lost 4 bases and J lost 4 bases. The CDR3 sequence is CASSSYRGQGANVLTF. CDR3 bases: TGTGCCAGCAGTTCCTACAGGGGGCAAGGGGCCAACGTCCTGACTTTC.

The chain joins TRBV4-1 to TRBJ2-7; 9 bases match TRBD1. The CDR3 runs 15 residues. The V gene's germline CDR1 is MGHRA and CDR2 YSYEKL. V was pared by 4 bases and J by 7 bases, with 11 bases of the junction left unmatched. The CDR3 nucleotides read TGCGCCAGCAGCCTTCCGGGACAGGGCCCCCCGGAGCAGTACTTC. Protein: CASSLPGQGPPEQYF.

Only a few counts were recorded for this clone. V gene TRBV28 combines with J gene TRBJ1-2, with a possible D match to TRBD1 (6 bases). CDR3 length: 13 amino acids. CDR1 is MDHEN, CDR2 SYDVKM, per germline. The V and J ends lost 11 bases and 7 bases respectively, with 20 bases between them. Written as DNA, the CDR3 is TGTGCCGCTAAGCCGGGGGGGCGCCTTGGCTACACCTTC. As protein: CAAKPGGRLGYTF.

The CDR3 protein is CASSNSQGQETQYF. In DNA form, the CDR3 reads TGCGCCAGCAGCAATTCACAGGGGCAAGAGACCCAGTACTTC. The chain employs TRBV5-1 and TRBJ2-5; TRBD1 matches at 7 bases. Losses at the gene ends were 4 bases for V and 2 bases for J; bases not matched to a gene: 5. There are 14 residues in the CDR3. Germline V gene data show CDR1 as SGHRS and CDR2 as YFSETQ. Variable domain in full (rest from reference TRBV5-1 and TRBJ2-5): KAGVTQTPRYLIKTRGQQVTLSCSPISGHRSVSWYQQTPGQGLQFLFEYFSETQRNKGNFPGRFSGRQFSNSRSEMNVSTLELGDSALYLCASSNSQGQETQYFGPGTRLLVL.

The J gene is TRBJ1-5, the V gene TRBV5-1; maybe TRBD1 (6 bases). The CDR3 has 14 residues. The V end lost 3 bases, the J end lost 2 bases, and 9 bases lay between the germline ends. Looked up from germline, CDR1 is SGHRS and CDR2 is YFSETQ. The CDR3 DNA reads as TGCGCCAGCAGCTCACAGGGAGGCAATCAGCCCCAGCATTTT. This translates into CASSSQGGNQPQHF.

This clone was seen many times. The V call is TRBV9, the J call TRBJ2-1, with D perhaps TRBD1 (5 bases). V lost 3 bases and J 5 bases, leaving 12 bases between the germline ends. Germline assignment: CDR1 SGDLS and CDR2 YYNGEE. CDR3 length equals 14 residues. CDR3 sequence: CASSAPPGNNEQFF. As DNA, the CDR3 is TGTGCCAGCAGCGCCCCGCCAGGGAACAATGAGCAGTTCTTC.

This chain links TRBV19 with TRBJ2-3; possible D gene TRBD2, 5 bases. V was trimmed by 3 bases and J by 2 bases, leaving 12 bases between them. CDR1 and CDR2 from the germline V gene are LNHDA and SQIVND (reference sequence). The CDR3 loop spans 15 amino acids. In DNA form, the CDR3 reads TGTGCCAGTAGTATCGTCGGGATTGACACAGATACGCAGTATTTT. It encodes CASSIVGIDTDTQYF.

This clone was seen a few times. The chain employs TRBV11-1 and TRBJ2-5; TRBD2 is a possible D gene (6 bases). This CDR3 has 17 residues. CDR1 SGHAT and CDR2 FQDESV come from the germline V gene (reference sequence). Trimming cost V 0 bases and J 2 bases, with 16 bases left between them. The CDR3 coding sequence is TGTGCCAGCAGCTTAGCTCCTCCTGGGGGGTTTCAAGAGACCCAGTACTTC. This gives the protein CASSLAPPGGFQETQYF.

The chain employs TRBV6-5 and TRBJ2-1, with 7 bases fitting TRBD1. CDR3 length equals 14 residues. Germline V gene data show CDR1 as MNHEY and CDR2 as SVGAGI. V trimming: 2 bases; J trimming: 6 bases; junction bases outside the gene matches: 4. For the CDR3, the DNA is TGTGCCAGCAGTTACCGACAGGGAAGCAATGAGCAGTTCTTC. It specifies CASSYRQGSNEQFF.

V gene TRBV5-1 combines with J gene TRBJ2-3, with D maybe TRBD2 (5 bases). CDR3 length: 14 residues. V was cut by 4 bases and J by 4 bases, with 13 bases left in between. CDR1 and CDR2 (germline): SGHRS, YFSETQ. Here the CDR3 reads CASSPLLASDTQYF. CDR3 in DNA: TGCGCCAGCAGCCCCTTGCTAGCCTCAGATACGCAGTATTTT.

This clone was found once. The chain recombines TRBV9 with TRBJ2-6; possible D gene TRBD1, 6 bases. This CDR3 spans 15 amino acids. Germline loops: CDR1 SGDLS, CDR2 YYNGEE. The V gene lost 7 bases and the J gene lost 0 bases, with 11 bases spanning the gap. CDR3 loop: CASGGWLSGANVLTF. Written as DNA, the CDR3 is TGTGCCAGCGGGGGCTGGCTCTCTGGGGCCAACGTCCTGACTTTC.

On this clone: At one end the junction does not follow the germline gene, possibly because of a read error. The chain links TRBV7-2 to TRBJ2-1; D possibly corresponds to TRBD2 (6 bases). This CDR3 spans 13 amino acids. Germline-derived CDR1 and CDR2 are SGHTA and FQGNSA. The CDR3 DNA reads TGTGCCAGCACCTTATTGGCGGGGAATGAGCAGTTCTTC. Amino acid sequence: CASTLLAGNEQFF.

J is TRBJ2-7 and V is TRBV6-6; 9 nucleotides agree with TRBD1. Germline V gene data show CDR1 as MNHNY and CDR2 as SVGAGI (reference sequence). Germline trimming cut 8 bases from V and 5 bases from J; bases unmatched to any gene: 10. The CDR3 is 14 residues long. CDR3 amino acids: CASASQGASDEQYF. In DNA form, the CDR3 reads TGTGCCAGCGCTTCACAGGGGGCTTCTGACGAGCAGTACTTC.

In this sample, this clone turned up a few times. This chain connects TRBV11-3 to TRBJ2-7; unclear D gene. Between the trimmed V and J ends, which lost 2 bases and 1 base, there was a span of 3 bases. Germline V lookup: CDR1 SGHNT, CDR2 YENEEA. The CDR3 is 12 residues long. In DNA, the CDR3 is TGTGCCAGCAGCTTATCTTCCTACGAGCAGTACTTC. As protein: CASSLSSYEQYF.

The chain uses TRBV28 and TRBJ1-2, with 8 bases aligning to TRBD1. The CDR3 extends over 14 amino acids. With 6 bases clipped from V and 7 bases from J, the junction kept 10 bases outside the gene matches. Germline lookup yields CDR1 MDHEN and CDR2 SYDVKM. CDR3 residues: CASRLDRGIGGYTF. Here the CDR3 DNA reads TGTGCCAGCAGATTAGACAGGGGAATAGGTGGCTACACCTTC.